This T cell receptor beta chain was observed in a study of shared clonotypes between healthy human individuals. Study summary: The cohort had two women and a few men, ages 18 to 49.

About this clone itself: The antigen remains unidentified.

Germline V CDR1 and CDR2: MNHEY, SMNVEV (reference sequence). The V gene lost 5 bases and the J gene lost 1 base, with 12 bases spanning the gap. The CDR3 consists of 15 residues. Donors comprised healthy HIV-negative adults lacking recent acute infections or vaccinations. Each PCR replicate from the sorted subsets contained around 200 ng DNA, which is some 31,000 T cell genomes. The data were produced by immunoSEQ multiplex PCR, yet TCRdb's version contains in-frame clones alone and is incomplete. Here the sample spans 2 million to 2.5 million clones, 90% to 97% being singletons. Findings and limits, study-wide: Genetic and exposure-history diversity was limited by the small donor number.

The material sequenced was naive CD4+ T cells sorted from blood. The subset here: CD45RA+ positively selected. The receptor comes from a man in his late teens or twenties in good health. This chain connects TRBV27 to TRBJ2-1, with a tentative D call TRBD1 (6 bases). This CDR3 reads CASSLTGTSYNEQFF. The DNA for the CDR3 is TGTGCCAGCAGTCTGACCGGGACATCCTACAATGAGCAGTTCTTC.